These 21 T cell receptor beta chains were all obtained from the same sample, sequenced in a study of T-cell reconstitution after alpha-beta-depleted transplantation in children. Construction of the TCRbeta library involved unique molecular identifiers. Each CDR3 protein is one row after TCRdb ran MiXCR on the PCR reads. The repertoire holds 700,000 to 850,000 distinct CDR3 sequences, with less than 20% as singletons. The sample here was PBMCs, mostly from graft donor cells, taken 360 days after TCRalphabeta/CD19-depleted stem cell transplant. The receptor set was obtained from a male patient between 5 and 17 years old who had a stem cell transplant for acute lymphoblastic leukemia, so the T cells may come from the graft donor.

A note on this clonotype: At one end the junction does not follow the germline gene, possibly because of a read error. J is TRBJ2-7 and V is TRBV20-1; D is possibly TRBD2 (6 bases). The V gene's germline CDR1 is DFQATT and CDR2 SNEGSKA (reference sequence). The length of the CDR3 is 17 residues. CDR3 sequence (DNA): TGCTGTGCTAGAGATAGGGCACGTCAGGGAGGATCCTACGAGCAGTACTTC. This sequence encodes CCARDRARQGGSYEQYF.

This clonotype was seen a few times. The chain uses TRBV7-3 and TRBJ2-7; D call uncertain. The CDR3 sequence is 16 residues long. The V gene lost 5 bases and the J gene lost 2 bases, with 19 bases spanning the gap. Germline V gene sequence: CDR1 SGHTA, CDR2 FQGTGA. CDR3 loop: CASSLPLRCSAYEQYF. CDR3 nucleotides: TGTGCCAGCAGCCTACCCTTAAGGTGCAGCGCCTACGAGCAGTACTTC.

The V and J genes are TRBV5-4 and TRBJ2-1, with 10 bases fitting TRBD2. Germline CDR1 reads SGHNT; CDR2 reads YYREEE (reference sequence). The CDR3 totals 13 residues. J was trimmed by 8 bases and V by 7 bases; bases with no gene match: 6. CDR3 DNA sequence: TGTGCCAGCCGCAGACTAGCGGGCTATGAGCAGTTCTTC. This codes for CASRRLAGYEQFF.

Many counts were recorded for this clonotype. V gene TRBV12-3 or TRBV12-4 combines with J gene TRBJ1-3; D ambiguous. The CDR3 runs 12 residues. V was shortened by 1 base and J by 4 bases, with 2 bases between the two germline ends. The CDR3 protein is CASSLGGNTIYF. CDR3 in DNA: TGTGCCAGCAGTTTAGGGGGAAACACCATATATTTT.

The genes are TRBV12-3 or TRBV12-4 and TRBJ1-2; possibly TRBD1 for D (5 bases). Trimming pared 4 bases from V and 2 bases from J, leaving 17 bases between. The CDR3 covers 16 residues. The CDR3 bases are TGTGCCAGCAGTTCTCCTACGGGACTGGTAAACTATGGCTACACCTTC. It translates to CASSSPTGLVNYGYTF.

The chain employs TRBV4-1 and TRBJ2-5, with a tentative D call TRBD2 (5 bases). CDR3 size: 14 residues. Per germline, CDR1 MGHRA and CDR2 YSYEKL. The V gene lost 0 bases and the J gene lost 5 bases, with 10 bases spanning the gap. CDR3 DNA sequence: TGCGCCAGCAGCCAAGATACTAGTGAGGAGACCCAGTACTTC. It specifies CASSQDTSEETQYF.

There are a few counts of this clonotype. J is TRBJ2-7 and V is TRBV2; D perhaps matches TRBD1 (6 bases). In germline, CDR1 is SNHLY, CDR2 FYNNEI. This CDR3 has 17 residues. Deletions cut 7 bases from V and 0 bases from J, with 22 bases between. For the CDR3, the DNA is TGTGCCAGCACCAGTGAAGGGGGACGCCTTAGCTCCTACGAGCAGTACTTC. Residues: CASTSEGGRLSSYEQYF.

This clonotype showed up just a few times. The V and J genes are TRBV10-2 and TRBJ2-7; a possible D gene is TRBD2 (6 bases). The V and J ends lost 6 bases and 3 bases respectively, with 15 bases between them. The CDR3 runs 14 residues. Germline CDR1 and CDR2: WSHSY and SAAADI. The CDR3 bases are TGCGCCAGCAGGCCAGCGGGCACGGACTACGAGCAGTACTTC. As protein: CASRPAGTDYEQYF.

V and J are TRBV7-2 and TRBJ2-1, with 10 bases lining up with TRBD2. Germline V gene data show CDR1 as SGHTA and CDR2 as FQGNSA. The length of the CDR3 is 15 residues. J gave up 4 bases and V 4 bases, and 4 bases lay outside the gene matches. The CDR3 nucleotides read TGTGCCAGCAGCTCCGAGCGGGGGGGTTACAATGAGCAGTTCTTC. Translation gives CASSSERGGYNEQFF.

About this clonotype itself: A read error may be the cause here, since a much bigger clone is one base away. The chain combines TRBV5-1 with TRBJ2-1; the D is unclear. The germline V gene encodes CDR1 SGHRS and CDR2 YFSETQ. The CDR3 has 15 amino acids. The CDR3 nucleotides read TGCGCCAGCAAGAGATTGGATACACCCTACAATGAGCAGCTCTTC. Amino acid sequence: CASKRLDTPYNEQLF.

This clonotype was detected a few times. This rearrangement joins TRBV20-1 to TRBJ2-2; the D is unclear. The V gene lost 1 base and the J gene lost 0 bases, with 9 bases spanning the gap. Germline V CDR1 and CDR2: DFQATT, SNEGSKA (reference sequence). The length of the CDR3 is 15 residues. The CDR3 here is CSARGLTTNTGELFF. CDR3 sequence (DNA): TGCAGTGCTAGAGGTCTAACTACGAACACCGGGGAGCTGTTTTTT.

The V call is TRBV2, the J call TRBJ1-1; possibly TRBD1 for D (5 bases). Germline V gene sequence: CDR1 SNHLY, CDR2 FYNNEI. The CDR3 totals 16 residues. V was shortened by 2 bases and J by 1 base, with 14 bases between the two germline ends. DNA of the CDR3: TGTGCCAGCAGTGAAAGGGGAGTCTCCTGGAACACTGAAGCTTTCTTT. Translation: CASSERGVSWNTEAFF.

This clonotype was seen more than once but under ten times. The chain joins TRBV7-9 to TRBJ2-7, with TRBD1 identical over 8 bases. The CDR3 extends over 13 amino acids. V trimming: 8 bases; J trimming: 2 bases; junction bases outside the gene matches: 5. Germline V CDR1 and CDR2: SEHNR, FQNEAQ (reference sequence). As DNA, the CDR3 is TGTGCCAGCGGGCAGACAGGGGCCTACGAGCAGTACTTC. Protein product: CASGQTGAYEQYF.

Comments on this clonotype: An end of the junction differs from the germline gene, which may be a read error. The rearrangement joins TRBV6-1 to TRBJ1-2; TRBD1 is a possible D gene (6 bases). There are 13 residues in the CDR3. The germline gives CDR1 MNHNS, CDR2 SASEGT. CDR3 in DNA: TGTGCCAGCAGGGAAGGGGGTCCCTATGGCTACACCTTC. This encodes CASREGGPYGYTF.

The V gene is TRBV6-2 or TRBV6-3, the J gene TRBJ2-7; 10 bases match TRBD2. Germline trimming cut 0 bases from V and 1 base from J; bases unmatched to any gene: 21. CDR3 length: 22 amino acids. CDR1 and CDR2 from the germline V gene are MNHEY and SVGEGT. For the CDR3, the DNA is TGTGCCAGCAGTTACTCGACGGCTACCGGGACTAGCGAGCGTGAGAAGTCCTACGAGCAGTACTTC. It encodes CASSYSTATGTSEREKSYEQYF.

This clonotype was found a few times. This chain joins TRBV7-3 and TRBJ2-3; D gene ambiguous. This CDR3 spans 15 amino acids. CDR1 SGHTA and CDR2 FQGTGA come from the germline V gene. Trimming took off 5 bases at V and 1 base at J, with 13 bases between the two ends. The CDR3 sequence is CASSPSIGRTDTQYF. CDR3 coding DNA: TGTGCCAGCAGCCCTTCAATTGGACGCACAGATACGCAGTATTTT.

V gene TRBV29-1 combines with J gene TRBJ2-7; 7 nucleotides line up with TRBD1. This CDR3 contains 13 residues. Germline lookup yields CDR1 SQVTM and CDR2 ANQGSEA. The trim removed 4 bases at V and 0 bases at J, leaving 3 bases unmatched. The CDR3 region has the DNA TGCAGCGTTGTGGGGACAGCCTCCTACGAGCAGTACTTC. It translates to CSVVGTASYEQYF.

This clonotype has at least ten counts. The chain combines TRBV5-1 with TRBJ2-2; D is perhaps TRBD1 (6 bases). CDR1 and CDR2 from the germline V gene are SGHRS and YFSETQ. CDR3 size: 14 residues. The V gene lost 2 bases and the J gene lost 4 bases, with 9 bases spanning the gap. The CDR3 region is CASSFRTVTGELFF. The DNA for the CDR3 is TGCGCCAGCAGCTTCCGGACAGTCACCGGGGAGCTGTTTTTT.

The chain links TRBV12-3 or TRBV12-4 to TRBJ2-1, with D possibly being TRBD1 (5 bases). V lost 5 bases and J lost 0, with 11 bases in between. The CDR3 is made up of 15 amino acids. CDR3 nucleotides: TGTGCCAGCAGTCCGGACATGAGCTCCTACAATGAGCAGTTCTTC. It is translated as CASSPDMSSYNEQFF.

The J gene is TRBJ2-5, the V gene TRBV12-3 or TRBV12-4; D possibly corresponds to TRBD2 (5 bases). This CDR3 region has 14 residues. The V gene lost 3 bases and the J gene lost 0 bases, with 8 bases spanning the gap. CDR3 loop: CASSFFGDQETQYF. The CDR3 DNA reads TGTGCCAGCAGTTTTTTCGGGGACCAAGAGACCCAGTACTTC.

A few counts support this clonotype. The chain joins TRBV5-1 to TRBJ1-1; D is unresolved. This CDR3 region has 13 residues. In germline, CDR1 is SGHRS, CDR2 YFSETQ. V lost 1 base, J lost 5 bases, and 9 bases lay in between. The CDR3 loop reads CASSLIGRTEAFF. The CDR3 region has the DNA TGCGCCAGCAGCTTGATTGGGAGGACTGAAGCTTTCTTT.